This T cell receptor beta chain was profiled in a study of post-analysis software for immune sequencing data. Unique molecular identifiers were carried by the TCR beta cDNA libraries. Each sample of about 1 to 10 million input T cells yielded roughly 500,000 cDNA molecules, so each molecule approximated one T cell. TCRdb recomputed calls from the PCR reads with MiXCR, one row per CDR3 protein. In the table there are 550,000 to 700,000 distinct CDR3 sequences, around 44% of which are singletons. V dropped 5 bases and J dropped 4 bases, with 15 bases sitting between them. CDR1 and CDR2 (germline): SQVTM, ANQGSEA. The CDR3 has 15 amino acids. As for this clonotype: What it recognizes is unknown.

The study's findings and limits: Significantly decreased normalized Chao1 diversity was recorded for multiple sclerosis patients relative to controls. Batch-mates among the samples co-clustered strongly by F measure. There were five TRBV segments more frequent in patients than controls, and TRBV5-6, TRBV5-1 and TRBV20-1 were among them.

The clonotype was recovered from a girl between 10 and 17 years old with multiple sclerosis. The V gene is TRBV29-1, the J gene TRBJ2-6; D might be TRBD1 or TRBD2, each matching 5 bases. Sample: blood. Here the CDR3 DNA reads TGCAGCGTTCATGACAGAGCGGCCGGGGCCAACGTCCTGACTTTC. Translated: CSVHDRAAGANVLTF. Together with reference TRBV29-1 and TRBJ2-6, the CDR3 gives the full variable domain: SAVISQKPSRDICQRGTSLTIQCQVDSQVTMMFWYRQQPGQSLTLIATANQGSEATYESGFVIDKFPISRPNLTFSTLTVSNMSPEDSSIYLCSVHDRAAGANVLTFGAGSRLTVL.